The clone carrying this TCR beta chain came up once. This sample stems from a study of regulatory and conventional T cells in RAG deficiency. Looked up from germline, CDR1 is SGDLS and CDR2 is YYNGEE. The CDR3 length is 15 residues. The junction had 3 bases not matched to a gene; V was cut back by 0 bases and J by 3 bases. Regulatory T cells were sorted from blood as CD4+ CD25-high CD127-low cells. Profiling relied on immunoSEQ multiplex PCR, and the TCRdb table lists in-frame clones only, not all of them. The data show 9,000 to 15,000 clones, with approximately 95% seen just once and approximately 1.5% held by the top ten. The data were also submitted as part of a second study, on regulatory T cells. Per that paper: Amplification used 52 TRBV primers and 13 TRBJ primers.

The chain has TRBV9 and TRBJ2-3; 8 positions match TRBD2. The sample taken for sequencing was CD127- CD25+ CD4+ Tregs sorted from blood. This clonotype was sampled from a human donor in good health. The chain's CDR3 is CASSVAGGLTDTQYF. In nucleotides, the CDR3 is TGTGCCAGCAGCGTAGCGGGGGGGCTTACAGATACGCAGTATTTT.